This entry lists 14 T cell receptor beta chains sequenced from one sample in a study of Graves' ophthalmopathy and Graves' hyperthyroidism. Amplification of TCR beta CDR3 regions used RNA transcripts. Second-round multiplex PCR followed a first-round RT-PCR using HTBI primers. TCRdb analysed the multiplex PCR reads with MiXCR anew, one entry per CDR3 protein. The sample lists a few hundred thousand distinct CDR3 sequences, roughly 16% occurring once. The sample was peripheral blood. The receptor set was obtained from an adult man with Graves' ophthalmopathy.

This clonotype was found once. This chain uses TRBV12-3 or TRBV12-4 with TRBJ2-7; TRBD1 matches at 11 bases. V was pared by 7 bases and J by 7 bases, with 6 bases of the junction left unmatched. CDR3 size: 13 residues. The CDR3 loop reads CASIRGTGGEQYF. DNA for the CDR3: TGTGCCAGCATCCGTGGGACAGGGGGTGAGCAGTACTTC.

This clonotype was detected many times. The chain combines TRBV28 with TRBJ2-5; D is unresolved. The CDR3 spans 13 residues. Germline V gene data show CDR1 as MDHEN and CDR2 as SYDVKM. The ends were cut back, 2 bases at V and 5 bases at J, with 9 bases in the middle. The CDR3 nucleotides read TGTGCCAGCAGTTTACAAGGTTGGGAGACCCAGTACTTC. As protein: CASSLQGWETQYF.

This clonotype was seen at least ten times. The rearrangement joins TRBV7-2 to TRBJ2-7; D possibly corresponds to TRBD1 (6 bases). Per the germline V gene, CDR1 is SGHTA and CDR2 is FQGNSA. The V end lost 5 bases, the J end lost 3 bases, and 8 bases lay between the germline ends. There are 12 residues in the CDR3. DNA of the CDR3: TGTGCCAGCAGCGTGACAGGCTACGAGCAGTACTTC. Encoded protein: CASSVTGYEQYF. The variable domain in full, completed from reference TRBV7-2 and TRBJ2-7, reads GAGVSQSPSNKVTEKGKDVELRCDPISGHTALYWYRQSLGQGLEFLIYFQGNSAPDKSGLPSDRFSAERTGGSVSTLTIQRTQQEDSAVYLCASSVTGYEQYFGPGTRLTVT.

In this sample, this clonotype turned up many times. The chain has TRBV18 and TRBJ2-7; D may be TRBD2 (6 bases). The V end was cut by 3 bases, the J end by 5 bases, with 14 bases between. This CDR3 region has 14 residues. The germline gives CDR1 KGHSH, CDR2 LQKENI. The CDR3 DNA reads TGTGCCAGCTCACCTCCGGGACGGAGGGACGAGCAGTACTTC. Amino acid sequence: CASSPPGRRDEQYF.

This sequence joins TRBV19 and TRBJ2-7; TRBD2 matches 13 bases. J gave up 5 bases and V 4 bases, and 8 bases lay outside the gene matches. Germline assignment: CDR1 LNHDA and CDR2 SQIVND (reference sequence). The CDR3 covers 16 residues. The DNA of the CDR3 is TGTGCCAGTAGTACTCGGACTAGCGGGAGAAATGACGAGCAGTACTTC. This encodes CASSTRTSGRNDEQYF.

The table lists this clonotype with many counts. The V and J genes are TRBV7-8 and TRBJ1-2, with 8 bases identical to TRBD1. The CDR3 sequence is 13 residues long. The ends lost 4 bases at V and 7 bases at J; junction bases unmatched: 5. The germline gives CDR1 SGHVS, CDR2 FQNEAQ. CDR3 protein: CASSSTGVGGYTF. The CDR3 nucleotides are TGTGCCAGCAGCTCGACAGGGGTGGGTGGCTACACCTTC.

The table lists this clonotype with a few counts. The chain recombines TRBV28 with TRBJ2-7; D is possibly TRBD1 (6 bases). Trimming took 4 bases from V and 5 from J, leaving 15 bases between them. Germline-derived CDR1 and CDR2 are MDHEN and SYDVKM. The CDR3 loop spans 14 amino acids. The DNA of the CDR3 is TGTGCCAGCAGTTCAGTCCAGGGGCGCAACGAGCAGTACTTC. Its translation is CASSSVQGRNEQYF.

There are many counts of this clonotype. This chain links TRBV5-1 with TRBJ1-1, with D perhaps TRBD1 (6 bases). V lost 3 bases and J 0 bases, leaving 12 bases between the germline ends. The CDR3 runs to 15 residues. Looked up from germline, CDR1 is SGHRS and CDR2 is YFSETQ. The CDR3 nucleotides read TGCGCCAGCAGCTCTAAGACAGGTGTGAACACTGAAGCTTTCTTT. It codes for CASSSKTGVNTEAFF.

At least ten counts were recorded for this clonotype. The J gene is TRBJ1-6, the V gene TRBV6-1, with 7 bases that match TRBD1. From germline, CDR1 is MNHNS and CDR2 SASEGT. The CDR3 loop spans 14 amino acids. V was pared by 6 bases and J by 6 bases, with 5 bases of the junction left unmatched. The CDR3 DNA is TGTGCCAGCAGCATGGACAGGAGTAATTCACCCCTCCACTTT. Translation: CASSMDRSNSPLHF.

This clonotype was counted at least ten times. The chain joins TRBV4-2 to TRBJ1-3; no definite D call. Germline V CDR1 and CDR2: LGHNA, YNFKEQ. The V end lost 2 bases, the J end lost 3 bases, and 17 bases lay between the germline ends. The CDR3 has 17 amino acids. This CDR3 reads CASSQPWRAQIGNTIYF. CDR3 sequence (DNA): TGTGCCAGCAGCCAACCCTGGAGAGCCCAGATTGGAAACACCATATATTTT.

In this sample, this clonotype turned up many times. This chain joins TRBV28 and TRBJ1-6; TRBD1 aligns across 7 bases. This CDR3 comprises 15 residues. Germline V lookup: CDR1 MDHEN, CDR2 SYDVKM. With 5 bases clipped from V and 5 bases from J, the junction kept 6 bases outside the gene matches. The CDR3 DNA follows: TGTGCCAGCAGTCTGGGACAGACGAATAATTCACCCCTCCACTTT. Protein sequence: CASSLGQTNNSPLHF.

This clonotype was seen many times. The chain is built from TRBV6-1 and TRBJ2-5; D not certain. The CDR3 consists of 14 residues. The germline gives CDR1 MNHNS, CDR2 SASEGT. The V end was cut by 4 bases, the J end by 5 bases, with 14 bases between. CDR3: CASSAEAWLETQYF. CDR3 in DNA: TGTGCCAGCAGTGCCGAGGCCTGGCTTGAGACCCAGTACTTC.

Ten or more counts support this clonotype. The chain employs TRBV7-3 and TRBJ2-7; D is unclear. There are 13 residues in the CDR3. V lost 3 bases, J lost 4 bases, and 10 bases lay in between. Per the germline V gene, CDR1 is SGHTA and CDR2 is FQGTGA. CDR3 nucleotide sequence: TGTGCCAGCAGCTTGGCGAGAATATACGAGCAGTACTTC. Translation: CASSLARIYEQYF.

This clonotype was seen ten or more times. The chain joins TRBV6-5 to TRBJ2-5; possibly TRBD1 or TRBD2 for D (6 bases each). The CDR3 is made up of 13 amino acids. Trimming shortened V by 2 bases and J by 7 bases, and 11 bases separated the two germline ends. CDR1 and CDR2 from the germline V gene are MNHEY and SVGAGI. The CDR3 sequence: CASSYVEGGTQYF. CDR3 coding DNA: TGTGCCAGCAGTTACGTGGAGGGGGGGACCCAGTACTTC.